The 8 T cell receptor beta chains below were found in one sample sequenced in a study of T-cell reconstitution after alpha-beta-depleted transplantation in children (dated by TCRdb to the mid-2010s). The library was produced with PCR. Sequencing was carried out with an Illumina HiSeq 2500. To normalize quantification of the TCRbeta repertoire, the TCR libraries were built with molecular barcoding that relied on unique molecular identifiers. The public reads were run again by TCRdb, first through fastp at Q25 and then through MiXCR, and only productive beta chains were kept. Here each entry gathers all rows of one CDR3 protein and keeps the most common genes and DNA. The sample table holds 200,000 to 300,000 distinct CDR3 sequences, of which more than 10% were seen once. Around 2.8% of the sample comes from the top ten. The material was PBMCs from the stem cell graft donor, obtained from the stem cell graft. The receptor source for this set is a human donor who donated a stem cell graft to a child with acute lymphoblastic leukemia.

There are many counts of this clonotype. This sequence joins TRBV28 and TRBJ2-1; D gene uncertain. CDR1 MDHEN and CDR2 SYDVKM come from the germline V gene. The germline V and J ends were trimmed by 7 bases and 2 bases, with 18 bases remaining between them. CDR3 size: 16 residues. The CDR3 here is CASNKDGVSTYNEQFF. The CDR3 bases are TGTGCCAGCAACAAGGATGGGGTGTCTACCTACAATGAGCAGTTCTTC. Together with reference TRBV28 and TRBJ2-1, the CDR3 gives the full variable domain: DVKVTQSSRYLVKRTGEKVFLECVQDMDHENMFWYRQDPGLGLRLIYFSYDVKMKEKGDIPEGYSVSREKKERFSLILESASTNQTSMYLCASNKDGVSTYNEQFFGPGTRLTVL.

At least ten counts were recorded for this clonotype. The gene calls are TRBV20-1 and TRBJ1-2; 8 bases are shared with TRBD1. The CDR3 is 12 residues long. Germline CDR1 is DFQATT and CDR2 is SNEGSKA (reference sequence). The V and J ends lost 6 bases and 8 bases, in that order; junction bases with no gene match: 8. The CDR3 DNA reads as TGCAGTGCGATATGGACAGGGACCGGCTACACCTTC. Amino acid sequence: CSAIWTGTGYTF.

This clonotype was counted a few times. This chain uses TRBV10-3 with TRBJ2-7; 8 bases are a match to TRBD1. This CDR3 has 14 residues. Trimming took 10 bases from V and 6 from J; bases not matched to a gene: 14. Germline values: CDR1 ENHRY, CDR2 SYGVKD. CDR3 protein: CATQLGQGRVEQYF. The CDR3 nucleotides read TGTGCCACCCAATTAGGACAGGGTCGAGTCGAGCAGTACTTC.

This clonotype was detected many times. The chain is built from TRBV7-9 and TRBJ2-7; D call uncertain. The CDR3 sequence is 14 residues long. From germline, CDR1 is SEHNR and CDR2 FQNEAQ (reference sequence). Trimming removed 2 bases at V and 2 bases at J, with 10 bases between. Written as DNA, the CDR3 is TGTGCCAGCAGCTTATACGGCGGCCCCTACGAGCAGTACTTC. Encoded protein: CASSLYGGPYEQYF.

The table lists this clonotype with many counts. The chain is built from TRBV5-5 and TRBJ1-2; D uncertain. Germline V CDR1 and CDR2: SGHKS, YYEKEE (reference sequence). The CDR3 spans 13 residues. The V end lost 6 bases, the J end lost 2 bases, and 11 bases lay between the germline ends. The CDR3 loop is CASIKTVNYGYTF. CDR3 DNA sequence: TGTGCCAGCATAAAGACGGTGAACTATGGCTACACCTTC.

V is TRBV7-2 and J is TRBJ2-6; weak D call: TRBD2 (6 bases). The CDR3 is 17 amino acids. The V end was cut by 5 bases, the J end by 0 bases, with 14 bases between. From germline, CDR1 is SGHTA and CDR2 FQGNSA. The DNA for the CDR3 is TGTGCCAGCAGCCGCGGGACTCCCTACTCTGGGGCCAACGTCCTGACTTTC. Translation: CASSRGTPYSGANVLTF.

This clonotype has only a few counts. The chain couples TRBV6-2 or TRBV6-3 to TRBJ2-7; TRBD2 matches 14 bases. The J segment lost 3 bases and the V segment lost 2 bases, leaving 3 bases of the junction unmatched. The CDR3 is 16 residues long. Looked up from germline, CDR1 is MNHEY and CDR2 is SVGEGT. In DNA, the CDR3 is TGTGCCAGCAGTTACCGGGGACTAGCGGGAGTCTACGAGCAGTACTTC. This encodes CASSYRGLAGVYEQYF.

This clonotype was picked up many times. The rearrangement links TRBV11-2 to TRBJ2-3, with D unresolved. The CDR3 runs to 15 residues. V was cut by 4 bases and J by 2 bases, with 13 bases left in between. The germline CDR1 and CDR2 sequences are SGHAT and FQNNGV. The CDR3 loop is CASSSLIENTDTQYF. CDR3 bases: TGTGCCAGCAGCTCACTAATCGAAAACACAGATACGCAGTATTTT.